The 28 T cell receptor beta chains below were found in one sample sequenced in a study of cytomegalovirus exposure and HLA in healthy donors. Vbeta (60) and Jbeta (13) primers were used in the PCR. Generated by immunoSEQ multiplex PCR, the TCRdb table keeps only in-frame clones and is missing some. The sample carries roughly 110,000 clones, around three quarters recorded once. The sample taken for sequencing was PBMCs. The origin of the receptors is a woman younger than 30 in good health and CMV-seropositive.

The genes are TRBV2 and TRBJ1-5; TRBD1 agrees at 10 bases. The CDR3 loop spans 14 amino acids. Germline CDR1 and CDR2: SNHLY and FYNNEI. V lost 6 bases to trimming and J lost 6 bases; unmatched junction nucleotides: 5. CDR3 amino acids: CASRADRGLQPQHF. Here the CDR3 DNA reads TGTGCCAGCAGGGCTGACAGGGGGCTTCAGCCCCAGCATTTT. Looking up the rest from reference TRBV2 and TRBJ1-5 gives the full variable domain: EPEVTQTPSHQVTQMGQEVILRCVPISNHLYFYWYRQILGQKVEFLVSFYNNEISEKSEIFDDQFSVERPDGSNFTLKIRSTKLEDSAMYFCASRADRGLQPQHFGDGTRLSIL.

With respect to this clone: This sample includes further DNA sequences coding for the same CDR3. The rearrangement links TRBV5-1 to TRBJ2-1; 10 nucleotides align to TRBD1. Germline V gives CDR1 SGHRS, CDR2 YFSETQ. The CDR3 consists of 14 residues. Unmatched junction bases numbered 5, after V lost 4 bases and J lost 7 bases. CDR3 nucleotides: TGCGCCAGCAGCCTGGGACAGGGGATTAATGAGCAGTTCTTC. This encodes CASSLGQGINEQFF. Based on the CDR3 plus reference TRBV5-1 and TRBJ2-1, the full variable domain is KAGVTQTPRYLIKTRGQQVTLSCSPISGHRSVSWYQQTPGQGLQFLFEYFSETQRNKGNFPGRFSGRQFSNSRSEMNVSTLELGDSALYLCASSLGQGINEQFFGPGTRLTVL.

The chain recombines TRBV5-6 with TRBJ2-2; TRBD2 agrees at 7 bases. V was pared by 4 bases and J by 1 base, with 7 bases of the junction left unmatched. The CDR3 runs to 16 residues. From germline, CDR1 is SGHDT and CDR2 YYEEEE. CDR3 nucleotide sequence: TGTGCCAGCAGCCCCCCGGGGGGATGGAACACCGGGGAGCTGTTTTTT. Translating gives CASSPPGGWNTGELFF.

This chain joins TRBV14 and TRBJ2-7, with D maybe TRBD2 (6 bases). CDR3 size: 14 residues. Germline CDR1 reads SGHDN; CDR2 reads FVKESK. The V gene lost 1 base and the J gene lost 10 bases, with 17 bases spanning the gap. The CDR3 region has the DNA TGTGCCAGCAGCCAAGCTGCGGGGCCCCTTGGACAGTACTTC. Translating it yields CASSQAAGPLGQYF.

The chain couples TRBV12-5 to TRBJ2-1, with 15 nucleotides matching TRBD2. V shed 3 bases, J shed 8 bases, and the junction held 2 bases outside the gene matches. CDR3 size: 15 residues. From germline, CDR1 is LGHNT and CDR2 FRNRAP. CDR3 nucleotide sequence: TGTGCTAGTGGTTTAGGACTAGCGGGAGGGGATGAGCAGTTCTTC. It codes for CASGLGLAGGDEQFF.

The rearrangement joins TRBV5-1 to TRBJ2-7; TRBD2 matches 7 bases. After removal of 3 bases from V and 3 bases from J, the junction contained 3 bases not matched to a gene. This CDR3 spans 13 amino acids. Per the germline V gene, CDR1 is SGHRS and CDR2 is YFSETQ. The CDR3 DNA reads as TGCGCCAGCAGCTGGTGGGAGGGCTACGAGCAGTACTTC. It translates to CASSWWEGYEQYF.

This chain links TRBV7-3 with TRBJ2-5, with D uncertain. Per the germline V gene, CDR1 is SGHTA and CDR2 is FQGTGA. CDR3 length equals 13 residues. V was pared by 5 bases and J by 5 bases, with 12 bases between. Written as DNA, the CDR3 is TGTGCCAGCAGCGAACAGATCGAGGAGACCCAGTACTTC. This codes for CASSEQIEETQYF.

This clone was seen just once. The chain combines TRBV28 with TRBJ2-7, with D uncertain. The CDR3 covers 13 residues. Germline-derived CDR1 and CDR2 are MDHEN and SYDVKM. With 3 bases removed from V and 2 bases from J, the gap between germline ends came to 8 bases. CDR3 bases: TGTGCCAGCAGTTTGAGATCCCCCTACGAGCAGTACTTC. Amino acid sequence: CASSLRSPYEQYF. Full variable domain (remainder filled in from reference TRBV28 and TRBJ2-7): DVKVTQSSRYLVKRTGEKVFLECVQDMDHENMFWYRQDPGLGLRLIYFSYDVKMKEKGDIPEGYSVSREKKERFSLILESASTNQTSMYLCASSLRSPYEQYFGPGTRLTVT.

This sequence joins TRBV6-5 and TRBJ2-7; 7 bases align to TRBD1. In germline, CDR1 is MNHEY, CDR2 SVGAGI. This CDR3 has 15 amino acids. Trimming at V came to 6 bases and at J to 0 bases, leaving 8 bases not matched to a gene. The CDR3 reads CASRTGTASSYEQYF. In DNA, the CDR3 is TGTGCCAGCAGAACCGGGACAGCGAGCTCCTACGAGCAGTACTTC.

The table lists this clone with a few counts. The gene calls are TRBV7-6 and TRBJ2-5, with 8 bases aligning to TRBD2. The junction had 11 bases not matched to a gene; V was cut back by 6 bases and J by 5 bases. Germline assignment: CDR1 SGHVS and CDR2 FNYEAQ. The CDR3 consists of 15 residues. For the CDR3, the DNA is TGTGCCAGCAGGCGGACTAGCCGAGGAGGGGAGACCCAGTACTTC. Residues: CASRRTSRGGETQYF. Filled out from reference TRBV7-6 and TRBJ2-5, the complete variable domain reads GAGVSQSPRYKVTKRGQDVALRCDPISGHVSLYWYRQALGQGPEFLTYFNYEAQQDKSGLPNDRFSAERPEGSISTLTIQRTEQRDSAMYRCASRRTSRGGETQYFGPGTRLLVL.

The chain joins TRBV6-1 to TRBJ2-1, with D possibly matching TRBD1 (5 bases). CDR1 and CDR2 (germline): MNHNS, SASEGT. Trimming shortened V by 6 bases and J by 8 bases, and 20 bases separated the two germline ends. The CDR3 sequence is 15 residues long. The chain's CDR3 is CASSYTGSSRDEQFF. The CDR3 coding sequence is TGTGCCAGCAGCTACACAGGCTCCTCTAGAGATGAGCAGTTCTTC.

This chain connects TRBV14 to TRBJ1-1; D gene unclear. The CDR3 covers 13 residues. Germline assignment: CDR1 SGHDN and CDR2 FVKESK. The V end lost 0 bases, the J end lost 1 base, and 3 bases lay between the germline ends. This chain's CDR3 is CASSQDQNTEAFF. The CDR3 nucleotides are TGTGCCAGCAGCCAAGACCAGAACACTGAAGCTTTCTTT.

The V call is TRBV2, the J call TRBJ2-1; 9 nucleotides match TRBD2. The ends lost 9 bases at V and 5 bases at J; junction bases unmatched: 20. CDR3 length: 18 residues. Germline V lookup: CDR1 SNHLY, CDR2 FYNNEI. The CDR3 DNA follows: TGTGCCAGAAGCCTTTGGCCTATAAGCGGGAGGTCCCACAATGAGCAGTTCTTC. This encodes CARSLWPISGRSHNEQFF.

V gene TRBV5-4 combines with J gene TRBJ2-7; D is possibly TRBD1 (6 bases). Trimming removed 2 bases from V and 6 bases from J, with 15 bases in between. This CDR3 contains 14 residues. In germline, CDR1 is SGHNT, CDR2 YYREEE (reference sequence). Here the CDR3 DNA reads TGTGCCAGCAGCTTCTCCAGGGGCGCCCCCGAGCAGTACTTC. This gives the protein CASSFSRGAPEQYF.

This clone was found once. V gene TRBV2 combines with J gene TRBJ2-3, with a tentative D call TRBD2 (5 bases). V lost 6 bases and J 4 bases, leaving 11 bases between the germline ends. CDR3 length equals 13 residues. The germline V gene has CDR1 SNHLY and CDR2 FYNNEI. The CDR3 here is CASRKRDSDTQYF. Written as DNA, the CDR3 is TGTGCCAGCAGGAAACGGGATTCAGATACGCAGTATTTT.

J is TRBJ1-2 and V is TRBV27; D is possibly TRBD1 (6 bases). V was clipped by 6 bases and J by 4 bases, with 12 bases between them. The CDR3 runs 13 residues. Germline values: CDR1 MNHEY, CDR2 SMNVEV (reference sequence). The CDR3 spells CASSQGTSYGYTF. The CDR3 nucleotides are TGTGCCAGCAGCCAGGGGACGAGCTATGGCTACACCTTC.

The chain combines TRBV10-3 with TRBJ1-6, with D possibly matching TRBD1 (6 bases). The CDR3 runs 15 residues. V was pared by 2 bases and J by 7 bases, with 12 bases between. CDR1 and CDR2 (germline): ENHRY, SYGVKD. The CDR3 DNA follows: TGTGCCATCAGTGAGCCGGACAGAGCCAATTCACCCCTCCACTTT. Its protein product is CAISEPDRANSPLHF.

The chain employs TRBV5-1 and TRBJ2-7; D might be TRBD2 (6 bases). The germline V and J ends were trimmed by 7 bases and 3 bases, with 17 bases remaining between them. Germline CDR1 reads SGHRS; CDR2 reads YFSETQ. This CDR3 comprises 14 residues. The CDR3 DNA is TGCGCCAGCGGGGACCGCGCGGAGGGCTACGAGCAGTACTTC. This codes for CASGDRAEGYEQYF.

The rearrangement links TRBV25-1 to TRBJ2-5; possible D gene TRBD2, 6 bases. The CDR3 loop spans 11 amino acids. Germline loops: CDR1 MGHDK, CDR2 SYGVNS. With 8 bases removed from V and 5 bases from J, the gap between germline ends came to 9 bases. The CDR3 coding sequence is TGTGCCAGCGGGGCGGGGGAGACCCAGTACTTC. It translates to CASGAGETQYF.

CDR3 amino acids: CASSGRDSVTYNEQFF. In nucleotides, the CDR3 is TGTGCCAGCAGCGGGCGGGACTCCGTGACATACAATGAGCAGTTCTTC. This chain joins TRBV7-2 and TRBJ2-1; a weak D match, TRBD2 (6 bases). The V end was cut by 5 bases, the J end by 4 bases, with 18 bases between. From germline, CDR1 is SGHTA and CDR2 FQGNSA. The CDR3 extends over 16 amino acids.

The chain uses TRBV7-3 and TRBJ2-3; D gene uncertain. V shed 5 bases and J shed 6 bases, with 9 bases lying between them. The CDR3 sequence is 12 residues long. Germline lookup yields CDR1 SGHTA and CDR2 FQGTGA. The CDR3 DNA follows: TGTGCCAGCAGCGCAAGCCCCGATACGCAGTATTTT. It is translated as CASSASPDTQYF.

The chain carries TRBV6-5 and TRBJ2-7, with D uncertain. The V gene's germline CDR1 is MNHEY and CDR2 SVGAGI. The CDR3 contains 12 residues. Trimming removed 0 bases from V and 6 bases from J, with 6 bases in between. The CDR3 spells CASSYSPGEQYF. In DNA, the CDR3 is TGTGCCAGCAGTTACTCCCCGGGCGAGCAGTACTTC.

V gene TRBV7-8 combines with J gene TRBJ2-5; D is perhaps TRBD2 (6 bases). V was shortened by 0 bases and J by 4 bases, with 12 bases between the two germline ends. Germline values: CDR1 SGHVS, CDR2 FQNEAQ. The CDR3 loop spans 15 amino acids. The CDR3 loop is CASSLAGSGAETQYF. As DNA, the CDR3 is TGTGCCAGCAGCTTAGCTGGTTCGGGAGCAGAGACCCAGTACTTC.

The CDR3 sequence: CASSGTTRQETQYF. The CDR3 DNA follows: TGTGCCAGCAGCGGGACTACCAGACAAGAGACCCAGTACTTC. This rearrangement joins TRBV6-5 to TRBJ2-5; 7 bases agree with TRBD2. Looked up from germline, CDR1 is MNHEY and CDR2 is SVGAGI. V lost 6 bases and J lost 2; bases outside the gene matches: 6. This CDR3 is 14 amino acids long.

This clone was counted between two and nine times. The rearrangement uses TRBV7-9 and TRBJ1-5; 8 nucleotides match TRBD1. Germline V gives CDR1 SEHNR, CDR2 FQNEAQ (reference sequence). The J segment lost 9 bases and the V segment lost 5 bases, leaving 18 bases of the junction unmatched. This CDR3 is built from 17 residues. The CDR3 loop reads CASSGLFGQGRMGPQHF. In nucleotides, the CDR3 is TGTGCCAGCAGCGGATTGTTTGGACAGGGCCGTATGGGGCCCCAGCATTTT. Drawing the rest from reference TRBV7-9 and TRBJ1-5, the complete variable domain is DTGVSQNPRHKITKRGQNVTFRCDPISEHNRLYWYRQTLGQGPEFLTYFQNEAQLEKSRLLSDRFSAERPKGSFSTLEIQRTEQGDSAMYLCASSGLFGQGRMGPQHFGDGTRLSIL.

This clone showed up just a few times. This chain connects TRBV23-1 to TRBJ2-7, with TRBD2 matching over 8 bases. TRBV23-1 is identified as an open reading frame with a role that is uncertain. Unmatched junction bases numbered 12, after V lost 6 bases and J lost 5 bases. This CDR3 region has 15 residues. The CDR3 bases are TGCGCCAGCAGCCGTAAGCGGGAGTTAAGCCACGAGCAGTACTTC. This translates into CASSRKRELSHEQYF.

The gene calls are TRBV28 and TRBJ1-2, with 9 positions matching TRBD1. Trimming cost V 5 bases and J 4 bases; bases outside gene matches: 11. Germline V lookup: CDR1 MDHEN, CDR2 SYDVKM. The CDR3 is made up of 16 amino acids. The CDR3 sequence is CASSHPRDREPYGYTF. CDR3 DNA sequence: TGTGCCAGCAGTCACCCCCGGGACAGGGAACCCTATGGCTACACCTTC.

The CDR3 coding sequence is TGTGCCAGCAGCCGACTAGCGGGAGCCGGGGAGCTGTTTTTT. Translated: CASSRLAGAGELFF. The chain couples TRBV7-9 to TRBJ2-2, with 12 bases lining up with TRBD2. Trimming cost V 5 bases and J 6 bases; bases outside gene matches: 1. The CDR3 contains 14 residues. CDR1 is SEHNR, CDR2 FQNEAQ, per germline (reference sequence).